The 15 T cell receptor beta chains given below trace back to one sample, sequenced in a study of technical replicates of blood from a few donors. Libraries were prepared by immunoSEQ multiplex PCR; TCRdb keeps only in-frame clonotypes and omits some of them. The sample includes tens of thousands of clones, 92% of them seen just once. The sequenced material came from T cells isolated from PBMCs. The receptors were sampled from a human donor in good health.

The rearrangement joins TRBV6-4 to TRBJ1-4; the D gene is possibly TRBD1 (6 bases). This CDR3 comprises 13 residues. V lost 4 bases, J lost 4 bases, and 7 bases lay in between. Germline-derived CDR1 and CDR2 are MRHNA and SNTAGT. In DNA, the CDR3 is TGTGCCAGCAGTGGCAGGGGTAATGAAAAACTGTTTTTT. Translation gives CASSGRGNEKLFF.

The chain links TRBV28 to TRBJ1-5; the D is unclear. The CDR3 is made up of 15 amino acids. With 3 bases removed from V and 6 bases from J, the gap between germline ends came to 15 bases. Germline values: CDR1 MDHEN, CDR2 SYDVKM. The CDR3 loop reads CASSLIERKPQPQHF. Here the CDR3 DNA reads TGTGCCAGCAGTTTGATAGAAAGAAAACCTCAGCCCCAGCATTTT.

CDR3: CASTGRGYTF. The CDR3, as DNA: TGTGCCAGCACTGGGAGAGGCTACACCTTC. V usage is TRBV28 and J usage is TRBJ1-2, with unresolved D. Trimming took off 7 bases at V and 8 bases at J, with 8 bases between the two ends. Germline values: CDR1 MDHEN, CDR2 SYDVKM. The CDR3 has 10 residues.

The gene calls are TRBV29-1 and TRBJ1-5, with D hard to call. This CDR3 is 12 amino acids long. Trimming pared 7 bases from V and 4 bases from J, leaving 11 bases between. Germline V gene sequence: CDR1 SQVTM, CDR2 ANQGSEA. The DNA for the CDR3 is TGCAGCGGGGGAGACTTGAATCAGCCCCAGCATTTT. This translates into CSGGDLNQPQHF.

The genes are TRBV5-6 and TRBJ2-7, with D perhaps matching TRBD2 (6 bases). Germline V gene data show CDR1 as SGHDT and CDR2 as YYEEEE. V was shortened by 0 bases and J by 5 bases, with 9 bases between the two germline ends. There are 13 residues in the CDR3. Here the CDR3 DNA reads TGTGCCAGCAGCTTGGCGGGAGTAAACGAGCAGTACTTC. Amino acid sequence: CASSLAGVNEQYF.

The chain couples TRBV10-1 to TRBJ2-7, with TRBD1 matching over 8 bases. This CDR3 spans 15 amino acids. CDR1 is WNHNN and CDR2 is SYGVQD in the germline V gene (reference sequence). With 0 bases clipped from V and 4 bases from J, the junction kept 5 bases outside the gene matches. The CDR3 here is CASSESTGVMYEQYF. DNA for the CDR3: TGCGCCAGCAGTGAGTCGACAGGGGTGATGTACGAGCAGTACTTC.

The genes are TRBV27 and TRBJ1-1; D is possibly TRBD1 (6 bases). Germline loops: CDR1 MNHEY, CDR2 SMNVEV (reference sequence). CDR3 length equals 17 residues. V was shortened by 5 bases and J by 3 bases, with 22 bases between the two germline ends. This CDR3 is CASSINGPGHEDTEAFF. For the CDR3, the DNA is TGTGCCAGCAGTATCAATGGACCGGGACATGAGGACACTGAAGCTTTCTTT.

This chain links TRBV6-1 with TRBJ2-2, with D unclear. Germline lookup yields CDR1 MNHNS and CDR2 SASEGT. V dropped 2 bases and J dropped 3 bases, with 10 bases sitting between them. This CDR3 has 15 amino acids. The CDR3 loop is CASSEYPADTGELFF. CDR3 DNA: TGTGCCAGCAGTGAATATCCCGCGGACACCGGGGAGCTGTTTTTT.

The gene calls are TRBV9 and TRBJ1-4; D not certain. Germline assignment: CDR1 SGDLS and CDR2 YYNGEE. Trimming took off 3 bases at V and 0 bases at J, with 9 bases between the two ends. The CDR3 contains 15 residues. This CDR3 is CASSETAATNEKLFF. The CDR3 nucleotides read TGTGCCAGCAGCGAAACAGCCGCAACTAATGAAAAACTGTTTTTT. Filled out from reference TRBV9 and TRBJ1-4, the complete variable domain reads DSGVTQTPKHLITATGQRVTLRCSPRSGDLSVYWYQQSLDQGLQFLIQYYNGEERAKGNILERFSAQQFPDLHSELNLSSLELGDSALYFCASSETAATNEKLFFGSGTQLSVL.

J is TRBJ2-2 and V is TRBV19; 7 nucleotides line up with TRBD2. Germline V gene data show CDR1 as LNHDA and CDR2 as SQIVND (reference sequence). V was pared by 5 bases and J by 5 bases, with 8 bases of the junction left unmatched. This CDR3 region has 15 residues. The CDR3 protein is CASSGRERVTGELFF. CDR3 sequence (DNA): TGTGCCAGTAGTGGGCGGGAGAGGGTGACCGGGGAGCTGTTTTTT.

The chain carries TRBV2 and TRBJ1-5; 9 bases align to TRBD1. Germline CDR1 and CDR2: SNHLY and FYNNEI. V shed 8 bases and J 1 base; nucleotides not matched to a gene: 3. The CDR3 totals 14 residues. CDR3 residues: CASSGQGSNQPQHF. CDR3 coding DNA: TGTGCCAGCTCCGGACAGGGGAGCAATCAGCCCCAGCATTTT.

J is TRBJ2-3 and V is TRBV7-3, with 8 nucleotides matching TRBD2. The germline V gene encodes CDR1 SGHTA and CDR2 FQGTGA. With V trimmed by 5 bases and J by 2 bases, 9 bases remained unmatched. This CDR3 has 16 amino acids. The CDR3: CASSIGLAGPTDTQYF. The DNA of the CDR3 is TGTGCCAGCAGCATCGGACTAGCTGGGCCCACAGATACGCAGTATTTT.

This chain connects TRBV6-5 to TRBJ1-2; 7 bases agree with TRBD1. CDR1 is MNHEY and CDR2 is SVGAGI in the germline V gene. The CDR3 is made up of 15 amino acids. V lost 5 bases, J lost 2 bases, and 8 bases stayed unmatched. CDR3 loop: CASSPDREANYGYTF. DNA for the CDR3: TGTGCCAGCAGTCCCGACAGGGAAGCCAACTATGGCTACACCTTC.

V usage is TRBV7-7 and J usage is TRBJ1-1; 8 positions agree with TRBD1. CDR1 and CDR2 from the germline V gene are SSHAT and FNYEAQ (reference sequence). This CDR3 region has 13 residues. V shed 3 bases and J 5 bases; nucleotides not matched to a gene: 2. CDR3 residues: CASSLTGVTEAFF. The CDR3 nucleotides are TGTGCCAGCAGCTTGACAGGGGTAACTGAAGCTTTCTTT.

The rearrangement links TRBV5-1 to TRBJ2-1, with 11 bases lining up with TRBD2. There are 15 residues in the CDR3. Germline-derived CDR1 and CDR2 are SGHRS and YFSETQ. V lost 0 bases, J lost 6 bases, and 2 bases stayed unmatched. CDR3 in amino acids: CASSLGLAGINEQFF. The CDR3 DNA sequence: TGCGCCAGCAGCTTGGGACTAGCGGGAATCAATGAGCAGTTCTTC.